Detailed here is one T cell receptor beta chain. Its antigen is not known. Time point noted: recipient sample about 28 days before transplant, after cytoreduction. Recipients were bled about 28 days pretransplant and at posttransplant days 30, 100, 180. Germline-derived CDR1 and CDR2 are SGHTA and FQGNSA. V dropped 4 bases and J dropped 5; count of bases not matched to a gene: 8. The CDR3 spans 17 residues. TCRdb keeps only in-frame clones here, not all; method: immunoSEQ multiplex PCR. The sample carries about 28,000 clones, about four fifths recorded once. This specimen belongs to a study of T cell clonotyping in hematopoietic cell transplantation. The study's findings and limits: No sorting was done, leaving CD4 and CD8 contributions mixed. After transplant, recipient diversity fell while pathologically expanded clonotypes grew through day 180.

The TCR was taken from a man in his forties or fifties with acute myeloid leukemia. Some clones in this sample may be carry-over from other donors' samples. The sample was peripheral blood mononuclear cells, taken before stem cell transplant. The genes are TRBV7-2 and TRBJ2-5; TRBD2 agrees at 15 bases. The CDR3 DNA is TGTGCCAGCAGCTCACCGGGACTAGCGGGAGGTGCTGAGACCCAGTACTTC. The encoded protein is CASSSPGLAGGAETQYF.